Listed here are 11 T cell receptor beta chains from one sample, sequenced in a study of CD8+CD57+ T cells in acquired aplastic anemia (dated by TCRdb to the late 2010s). The run used an Illumina HiSeq 2000. Profiling of TCR beta VDJ combinations and CDR3 sequences used genomic DNA as the template. TCRdb reworked the public reads: Q25 trimming with fastp, MiXCR clone assembly, productive beta chains retained. CDR3 protein duplicates are merged, each entry listing the most common genes and DNA. The sample table shows just over 200,000 distinct CDR3 sequences, and approximately 65% are seen once. Around 58% of the sample comes from the top ten. The patients picked for sequencing were ones in whom flow cytometry had shown an expansion of CD8+CD57+ cells. The specimen was sorted CD4+, CD8+, or CD8+CD57+ T cells (not recorded which) from PBMCs. Receptors were obtained from a human donor with aplastic anemia.

The chain combines TRBV15 with TRBJ2-7; D not certain. Germline CDR1 reads LNHNV; CDR2 reads YYDKDF (reference sequence). This CDR3 spans 15 amino acids. V shed 1 base and J shed 3 bases, with 13 bases lying between them. This chain's CDR3 is CATSRGDEVFYEQYF. The CDR3 bases are TGTGCCACCAGCAGAGGAGACGAAGTATTCTACGAGCAGTACTTC. Combining the CDR3 with reference TRBV15 and TRBJ2-7 gives the whole variable domain DAMVIQNPRYQVTQFGKPVTLSCSQTLNHNVMYWYQQKSSQAPKLLFHYYDKDFNNEADTPDNFQSRRPNTSFCFLDIRSPGLGDTAMYLCATSRGDEVFYEQYFGPGTRLTVT.

Here the CDR3 DNA reads TGCAGTGCTAGCCCGGATAAAGAGACCCAGTACTTC. It yields the protein CSASPDKETQYF. The chain links TRBV20-1 to TRBJ2-5; no clear D gene. The V end was cut by 3 bases, the J end by 3 bases, with 8 bases between. This CDR3 is built from 12 residues. The germline V gene encodes CDR1 DFQATT and CDR2 SNEGSKA (reference sequence).

This chain uses TRBV7-2 with TRBJ2-7; D remains ambiguous. The germline V gene has CDR1 SGHTA and CDR2 FQGNSA. The CDR3 runs to 13 residues. V was cut by 5 bases and J by 2 bases, with 10 bases left in between. CDR3 DNA sequence: TGTGCCAGCAGCATACACCAGGCCTACGAGCAGTACTTC. Amino acids: CASSIHQAYEQYF. Together with reference TRBV7-2 and TRBJ2-7, the CDR3 gives the full variable domain: GAGVSQSPSNKVTEKGKDVELRCDPISGHTALYWYRQSLGQGLEFLIYFQGNSAPDKSGLPSDRFSAERTGGSVSTLTIQRTQQEDSAVYLCASSIHQAYEQYFGPGTRLTVT.

The gene calls are TRBV7-3 and TRBJ1-1; D not certain. Germline-derived CDR1 and CDR2 are SGHTA and FQGTGA. With 4 bases removed from V and 3 bases from J, the gap between germline ends came to 9 bases. The length of the CDR3 is 13 residues. The CDR3 is CASSSRRDTEAFF. The CDR3 region has the DNA TGTGCCAGCAGCTCTCGTCGCGACACTGAAGCTTTCTTT.

This clonotype was observed a single time. The chain has TRBV29-1 and TRBJ1-2; D not certain. The CDR3 is 11 residues long. Germline V CDR1 and CDR2: SQVTM, ANQGSEA. V lost 7 bases to trimming and J lost 0 bases, with 6 bases between them. CDR3 residues: CSGRTNYGYTF. The DNA of the CDR3 is TGCAGCGGGAGAACTAACTATGGCTACACCTTC.

The chain joins TRBV7-9 to TRBJ1-2; a weak D match, TRBD1 (6 bases). V was pared by 0 bases and J by 7 bases, with 12 bases between. The germline CDR1 and CDR2 sequences are SEHNR and FQNEAQ (reference sequence). This CDR3 comprises 14 residues. CDR3 in DNA: TGTGCCAGCAGCTTAGCTCAGGGGTATGGTGGCTACACCTTC. It translates to CASSLAQGYGGYTF.

This chain uses TRBV5-4 with TRBJ1-2; D perhaps matches TRBD1 (5 bases). Trimming removed 4 bases from V and 4 bases from J, with 14 bases in between. Germline V gene data show CDR1 as SGHNT and CDR2 as YYREEE (reference sequence). The CDR3 sequence is 14 residues long. The CDR3 sequence: CASSLRTRGYGYTF. The CDR3 nucleotides read TGTGCCAGCAGCCTCCGGACTAGGGGCTATGGCTACACCTTC.

To note about this clonotype: This may be a read error, as it is one base from a much larger clone. This chain uses TRBV27 with TRBJ2-7; TRBD2 agrees at 10 bases. Germline CDR1 is MNHEY and CDR2 is SMNVEV (reference sequence). The CDR3 consists of 14 residues. The CDR3 loop is CASSITSGTYEQCF. In DNA, the CDR3 is TGTGCCAGCAGTATAACTAGCGGGACCTACGAGCAGTGCTTC.

This clonotype was counted a single time. V is TRBV25-1 and J is TRBJ2-3; D call uncertain. This CDR3 spans 16 amino acids. The germline V gene encodes CDR1 MGHDK and CDR2 SYGVNS. V dropped 5 bases and J dropped 2 bases, with 17 bases sitting between them. DNA of the CDR3: TGTGCCAGCAGTATTTTAGGACGGAAGCACACAGATACGCAGTATTTT. This gives the protein CASSILGRKHTDTQYF.

A note on this clonotype: This may come from a read error, since a much larger clone is one base off. This chain links TRBV24-1 with TRBJ2-1, with D perhaps assigned TRBD1 or TRBD2 (5 bases each). V lost 8 bases and J lost 12, with 19 bases in between. CDR3 size: 13 residues. Germline V gives CDR1 KGHDR, CDR2 SFDVKD. The CDR3 DNA follows: TGTGCCACCAAGCCGCCGTTGGGGGATGCGCAGTTCTTC. Encoded protein: CATKPPLGDAQFF.

This chain connects TRBV12-3 or TRBV12-4 to TRBJ2-5, with D perhaps matching TRBD1 or TRBD2 (5 bases each). Deletions cut 5 bases from V and 3 bases from J, with 28 bases between. This CDR3 region has 19 residues. In nucleotides, the CDR3 is TGTGCCAGCAGTAACCGCCGCTCGGGTCGAGGGGTCGACGAAGAGACCCAGTACTTC. This gives the protein CASSNRRSGRGVDEETQYF.